This T cell receptor (beta chain) was sequenced in a study of Ad26.COV2.S vaccination and SARS-CoV-2 variants (dated by TCRdb to the early 2020s). Regarding the research as a whole: TCRbeta repertoire sequencing served as the tool for gauging how specific and how broad the SARS-CoV-2-reactive T cell receptors were following Ad26.COV2.S vaccination. The TCR-sequenced set comprised roughly 30 samples: some 19 Ad26.COV2.S vaccine recipients, 5 placebo recipients and 8 SARS-CoV-2 convalescent individuals.

The immunoSEQ Assay was used to sequence TCRbeta CDR3 regions. After extraction, genomic DNA underwent amplification by bias-controlled multiplex PCR, followed by high-throughput sequencing. As for how the authors treated the data: To quantify the absolute abundance of each unique TCRbeta CDR3 region, sequences were collapsed and filtered. T cell fraction was estimated by normalizing TCRbeta template counts to usable DNA, which was measured by amplifying reference genes present in all nucleated cells. Repertoire TCRs were annotated as SARS-CoV-2-specific when V gene, CDR3 amino acid sequence and J gene were exactly matched to a known reactive TCR set. MIRA supplied the reference SARS-CoV-2 TCR set, which was filtered for enrichment in COVID-19-positive ImmuneCODE repertoires so that public or cross-reactive TCRs were removed. Using the MIRA antigens, annotated TCRs were further analysed by specific ORF or by position within an ORF. Breadth was defined as annotated unique rearrangements over total unique productive rearrangements; depth was the summed frequency of those rearrangements. TCR breadth was compared between groups using two-sided Wilcoxon rank-sum tests. Not all clones reach the TCRdb copy of this immuneACCESS table, which keeps in-frame sequences only. Checked studies attribute under half of the gap to unresolved V genes and leave the rest unexplained. The DNA gave D and trimming, while V, J and clone size come from that table. This sample holds approximately 90,000 clones; roughly 84% were observed only once. The top ten hold about 15% of the sample.

This specimen's time point label, per the study, means: individuals recovered from natural SARS-CoV-2 infection. In regard to this clone: This clone's antigen is unknown. No much larger clone is present one base from it, and per-base qualities are unavailable.

The CDR3 covers 15 residues, taking in both the cysteine and the phenylalanine. The kept DNA is CDR3 alone, 45 bases in frame from the first base. The junction shows trimming of 5 bases on V and 0 bases on J, and the gene matches do not reach 7 bases of it. From a lookup of the germline V gene, CDR1 and CDR2 are MDHEN and SYDVKM. Overall study results and their limits: After vaccination, spike-specific CD8+ and CD4+ T cell responses were reported to show substantial breadth. Spike-specific TCR breadth was higher in Ad26.COV2.S recipients than in placebo recipients (P = 0.0014). Vaccine and placebo recipients had comparable non-spike TCR breadth, which fits with the vaccine containing only spike. The authors noted that total T cell responses may have been underestimated by the TCR breadth and depth analyses.

Here the sequenced sample was peripheral blood, taken after recovery from COVID-19. Recombination linked TRBV28 to TRBJ2-7; the central 7 bases match TRBD1. This clonotype was obtained from a human donor who had recovered from COVID-19. The DNA reads TGTGCCAGCAGTCTCGACCGGACAGGCTCCTACGAGCAGTACTTC. It encodes CASSLDRTGSYEQYF. The reference TRBV28 and TRBJ2-7 proteins fill in what lies around the CDR3, so the full variable domain reads DVKVTQSSRYLVKRTGEKVFLECVQDMDHENMFWYRQDPGLGLRLIYFSYDVKMKEKGDIPEGYSVSREKKERFSLILESASTNQTSMYLCASSLDRTGSYEQYFGPGTRLTVT.